These T cell receptor beta chains were read from a single sample in a study of cytomegalovirus exposure and HLA in healthy donors. Profiling relied on immunoSEQ multiplex PCR, and the TCRdb table lists in-frame clones only, not all of them. The sample includes roughly 99,000 clones, about four fifths of them seen just once. The sequenced material came from PBMCs. These receptors were taken from a man aged 30 to 45 in good health and CMV-seropositive. The CDR3 runs from the conserved cysteine through the conserved F or W. A D gene is named only where the DNA matches it firmly. The size of a clone is reported for some rows only, either as once, few or many, or as a class for expanded clones.

D	size	V	J	CDR3	DNA
NA	NA	TRBV7-2	TRBJ2-1	CASSLPPDRLYNEQFF	TGTGCCAGCAGCTTACCCCCCGACAGGCTCTACAATGAGCAGTTCTTC
NA	NA	TRBV10-3	TRBJ1-2	CAIRTMGAGYTF	TGTGCCATCAGAACAATGGGGGCGGGCTACACCTTC
TRBD1	NA	TRBV12-5	TRBJ2-7	CASGLVRSGQWTELGEQYF	TGTGCTAGTGGTTTGGTACGTTCGGGACAGTGGACCGAATTGGGCGAGCAGTACTTC
TRBD2	NA	TRBV10-2	TRBJ2-1	CASSESPAGGYNEQFF	TGCGCCAGCAGTGAGTCTCCAGCGGGGGGTTACAATGAGCAGTTCTTC
NA	NA	TRBV2	TRBJ1-2	CASREGTDYGYTF	TGTGCCAGCAGGGAGGGTACAGACTATGGCTACACCTTC
TRBD1	NA	TRBV5-1	TRBJ2-3	CASRVGQEYTDTQYF	TGCGCCAGCAGGGTGGGACAGGAGTACACAGATACGCAGTATTTT
NA	once	TRBV4-1	TRBJ2-1	CASSQYPGGLSYNEQFF	TGCGCCAGCAGCCAATATCCGGGGGGCCTCTCCTACAATGAGCAGTTCTTC
TRBD1	NA	TRBV19	TRBJ2-4	CASSRPPGQGKNSQYF	TGTGCCAGTAGCAGACCGCCGGGACAGGGCAAAAACAGTCAGTACTTC
NA	NA	TRBV5-7	TRBJ2-4	CASSLVLPIHGNIQYF	TGTGCCAGCAGCTTGGTCCTCCCTATTCACGGAAACATTCAGTACTTC
NA	NA	TRBV7-9	TRBJ2-1	CASGLLQGGANEQFF	TGTGCCAGCGGGCTTTTACAGGGGGGGGCCAATGAGCAGTTCTTC
TRBD1	NA	TRBV27	TRBJ1-5	CASSWTGSFLVYQPQHF	TGTGCCAGCAGCTGGACAGGGTCTTTTCTCGTTTATCAGCCCCAGCATTTT
NA	NA	TRBV9	TRBJ2-2	CASSVYLTGELFF	TGTGCCAGCAGCGTATATCTTACCGGGGAGCTGTTTTTT
TRBD2	NA	TRBV5-1	TRBJ2-2	CASSPVTSGATGELFF	TGCGCCAGCAGCCCAGTGACTAGCGGGGCTACCGGGGAGCTGTTTTTT
NA	NA	TRBV4-1	TRBJ2-7	CASSQKQGGTYEQYF	TGCGCCAGCAGCCAGAAGCAGGGGGGCACCTACGAGCAGTACTTC
NA	NA	TRBV18	TRBJ1-2	CASSPREGQLYGYTF	TGTGCCAGCTCACCCCGGGAGGGACAACTCTATGGCTACACCTTC
TRBD1	NA	TRBV10-1	TRBJ1-2	CASPGGMNYGYTF	TGCGCCAGCCCAGGGGGTATGAACTATGGCTACACCTTC
NA	NA	TRBV11-3	TRBJ1-1	CASSARWADEAFF	TGTGCCAGCAGCGCCCGTTGGGCAGATGAAGCTTTCTTT
NA	NA	TRBV2	TRBJ1-2	CAIPGDYSVSVAYGYTF	TGTGCCATACCAGGAGACTACAGTGTATCGGTCGCCTATGGCTACACCTTC
TRBD1	NA	TRBV6-6	TRBJ1-2	CASREGQVYGYTF	TGTGCCAGCAGGGAGGGACAGGTCTATGGCTACACCTTC
NA	NA	TRBV10-1	TRBJ2-7	CASSARRQDEQYF	TGCGCCAGCAGCGCTCGTCGACAGGACGAGCAGTACTTC
TRBD2	NA	TRBV10-3	TRBJ2-1	CAISGGWTSGGADEQFF	TGTGCCATCAGTGGGGGGTGGACTAGCGGGGGGGCCGACGAGCAGTTCTTC
NA	NA	TRBV10-3	TRBJ2-2	CAIRDSSGELFF	TGTGCCATCAGAGATAGCAGCGGGGAGCTGTTTTTT
NA	NA	TRBV6-5	TRBJ1-3	CASSYSTIVTGNTIYF	TGTGCCAGCAGTTACTCGACTATCGTCACTGGAAACACCATATATTTT
NA	NA	TRBV7-3	TRBJ1-1	CASSLGPLGTEAFF	TGTGCCAGCAGCTTGGGGCCTCTGGGAACTGAAGCTTTCTTT
TRBD1	NA	TRBV19	TRBJ2-4	CASSSGQGNIQYF	TGTGCCAGTAGTAGCGGACAGGGCAACATTCAGTACTTC
NA	NA	TRBV5-1	TRBJ1-2	CASSPSVGGGGYGYTF	TGCGCCAGCAGCCCGTCTGTGGGGGGCGGGGGCTATGGCTACACCTTC
NA	NA	TRBV4-1	TRBJ1-4	CASSPPRQGNEKLFF	TGCGCCAGCAGCCCCCCTCGGCAGGGTAATGAAAAACTGTTTTTT
NA	once	TRBV30	TRBJ1-2	CAWSGGSGYGYTF	TGTGCCTGGAGTGGAGGGAGCGGCTATGGCTACACCTTC
NA	NA	TRBV30	TRBJ1-5	CAWTTGPGTQPQHF	TGTGCCTGGACCACGGGCCCGGGGACACAGCCCCAGCATTTT
NA	NA	TRBV4-1	TRBJ2-1	CASSQERFSELEQFF	TGCGCCAGCAGCCAAGAACGGTTCTCCGAACTCGAGCAGTTCTTC
NA	NA	TRBV7-9	TRBJ2-4	CASSLEDKNSQYF	TGTGCCAGCAGCTTAGAGGATAAAAACAGTCAGTACTTC
NA	NA	TRBV13	TRBJ2-5	CASSLEAGRETQYF	TGTGCCAGCAGCTTAGAGGCAGGTAGAGAGACCCAGTACTTC
TRBD1	NA	TRBV7-9	TRBJ2-5	CSSSSGQGAQETQYF	TGTTCCAGCAGCTCCGGACAGGGTGCACAAGAGACCCAGTACTTC
TRBD1	NA	TRBV6-4	TRBJ1-2	CASSEGQGLGYTF	TGTGCCAGCAGTGAGGGACAGGGGCTTGGCTACACCTTC
TRBD1	few	TRBV29-1	TRBJ2-7	CSGVAGTGKYEQYF	TGCAGCGGGGTAGCCGGGACAGGAAAGTACGAGCAGTACTTC
TRBD1	few	TRBV2	TRBJ1-5	CASSADRADQPQHF	TGTGCCAGCAGTGCGGACAGGGCTGATCAGCCCCAGCATTTT
NA	NA	TRBV14	TRBJ2-7	CASSQDGPQGYEQYF	TGTGCCAGCAGCCAAGATGGCCCCCAGGGGTACGAGCAGTACTTC
TRBD1	once	TRBV7-8	TRBJ1-4	CASSPGTGGTFRKLFF	TGTGCCAGCAGCCCCGGGACAGGGGGAACTTTCCGAAAACTGTTTTTT
NA	NA	TRBV25-1	TRBJ2-7	CASSRASSYEQYF	TGTGCCAGCAGCCGCGCAAGCTCCTACGAGCAGTACTTC
TRBD1	NA	TRBV5-1	TRBJ2-5	CASTDGTGKETQYF	TGCGCCAGCACCGACGGGACAGGGAAAGAGACCCAGTACTTC
TRBD1	NA	TRBV2	TRBJ1-2	CASSRTGVDGYTF	TGTGCCAGCAGCAGGACAGGGGTGGATGGCTACACCTTC
TRBD2	NA	TRBV6-6	TRBJ2-2	CASSRLAGGNTGELFF	TGTGCCAGCAGTCGGCTAGCGGGGGGAAACACCGGGGAGCTGTTTTTT
TRBD1	NA	TRBV5-4	TRBJ1-2	CASNTGGYGYTF	TGTGCCAGCAACACAGGGGGCTATGGCTACACCTTC
NA	NA	TRBV19	TRBJ2-3	CASSIGSGGYSTQYF	TGTGCCAGTAGTATCGGATCAGGAGGCTACTCTACGCAGTATTTT
NA	few	TRBV6-5	TRBJ2-1	CASSYLDSEQFF	TGTGCCAGCAGTTACCTTGACAGTGAGCAGTTCTTC
NA	few	TRBV2	TRBJ2-7	CASSLPSGQGPSAGEQYF	TGTGCCAGCAGCCTCCCCTCGGGTCAGGGCCCCTCAGCGGGCGAGCAGTACTTC
NA	NA	TRBV21-1	TRBJ2-3	CASSKLRTGVDTQYF	TGTGCCAGCAGCAAACTCCGGACAGGGGTAGATACGCAGTATTTT
NA	NA	TRBV4-2	TRBJ1-4	CASSQEARGGEKLFF	TGTGCCAGCAGCCAAGAGGCCCGGGGAGGTGAAAAACTGTTTTTT
TRBD1	NA	TRBV7-9	TRBJ2-7	CASSSLGQTYEQYF	TGTGCCAGCAGCTCCTTGGGACAGACCTACGAGCAGTACTTC
TRBD1	NA	TRBV19	TRBJ1-3	CASKVTGADTIYF	TGTGCCAGTAAAGTGACAGGGGCAGACACCATATATTTT
NA	NA	TRBV19	TRBJ2-5	CASSIVFYQGGETQYF	TGTGCCAGTAGTATCGTCTTCTACCAGGGGGGAGAGACCCAGTACTTC
TRBD2	NA	TRBV5-1	TRBJ2-2	CASSFISGGSGELFF	TGCGCCAGCAGCTTCATTAGCGGGGGTTCCGGGGAGCTGTTTTTT
TRBD2	NA	TRBV5-1	TRBJ2-2	CASSSSSGGAGGELFF	TGCGCCAGCAGCAGCTCTAGCGGGGGGGCCGGCGGGGAGCTGTTTTTT
NA	once	TRBV9	TRBJ2-7	CASSVVSGKHEQYF	TGTGCCAGCAGCGTAGTTAGCGGCAAACACGAGCAGTACTTC
NA	few	TRBV29-1	TRBJ1-1	CSVEEGFMNTEAFF	TGCAGCGTTGAAGAGGGCTTCATGAACACTGAAGCTTTCTTT
TRBD1	NA	TRBV7-6	TRBJ1-5	CASSGSRDSQSQHF	TGTGCCAGCAGCGGAAGCCGGGACAGCCAGTCCCAGCATTTT
NA	NA	TRBV29-1	TRBJ2-3	CSVDISTDTQYF	TGCAGCGTCGACATTAGCACAGATACGCAGTATTTT
TRBD2	NA	TRBV5-1	TRBJ2-1	CASSLERGINNEQFF	TGCGCCAGCAGCTTGGAGCGGGGGATTAACAATGAGCAGTTCTTC
NA	NA	TRBV7-7	TRBJ2-3	CASSPLSTDTQYF	TGTGCCAGCAGCCCTCTTAGCACAGATACGCAGTATTTT